The sequence of this TCR beta chain was determined in a study of cytomegalovirus exposure and HLA in healthy donors. About the research overall: Earlier, 150 million to 200 million T cells were analyzed, and some 120 million unique TCR beta sequences were found among them. Study conclusions and caveats: There were reportedly fewer N-insertions in an Asian-associated ancestry cluster than the roughly 700-donor mean, in a later analysis.

The PCR was carried out with 60 Vbeta primers and 13 Jbeta primers. Assay: immunoSEQ multiplex PCR; the TCRdb copy retains only in-frame clones and omits some. Seen here are tens of thousands of clones, more than 70% observed once, and the top ten hold 3.5% to 4%. Of note for this clone: Its antigen remains unknown.

In germline, CDR1 is LGHNT, CDR2 FRNRAP. The length of the CDR3 is 17 residues. Trimming cost V 2 bases and J 2 bases; bases outside gene matches: 9. Sequenced input: PBMCs. This receptor was identified in a middle-aged woman in good health and CMV-seronegative. This chain joins TRBV12-5 and TRBJ2-7, with 10 nucleotides matching TRBD2. CDR3 residues: CASGLRAERGGTYEQYF. CDR3 bases: TGTGCTAGTGGTTTGAGGGCTGAGCGGGGGGGTACCTACGAGCAGTACTTC.